Listed below are T cell receptor beta chains from one sample, sequenced in a study of blood T cells in healthy people across ages. TCRdb re-called the 5' RACE reads with MiXCR, one entry per CDR3 protein. The table has 780,000 or so distinct CDR3 sequences, more than 55% seen once. Specimen: blood. All receptors come from a man in his forties or fifties in good health. The CDR3 runs from the conserved cysteine through the conserved F or W. D genes are given only for firm matches. Clone sizes are given selectively: once, few, many, or a class where the clone is expanded.

CDR3 DNA | CDR3 protein | clone size | J gene | V gene | D gene | CDR3 length
TGTGCCAGCAGCATGGTGGGACTAGCATCCACAGATACGCAGTATTTT | CASSMVGLASTDTQYF | . | TRBJ2-3 | TRBV5-6 | TRBD2 | 16
TGCGCCAGCAGCCAAGATCTCACTACCTTCCCCCCCGAGCAGTACTTC | CASSQDLTTFPPEQYF | . | TRBJ2-7 | TRBV4-1 | . | 16
TGCAGTGCTAGAGATCCCGTAGCGGGGGGGCCGAGCACAGATACGCAGTATTTT | CSARDPVAGGPSTDTQYF | few | TRBJ2-3 | TRBV20-1 | TRBD2 | 18
TGTGCCATCTTACCGGACTACGGAACCGGGGAGCTGTTTTTT | CAILPDYGTGELFF | . | TRBJ2-2 | TRBV10-3 | . | 14
TGTGCCAGCAGTCGCAACGGAGGGGTAGGGCAGTACTTC | CASSRNGGVGQYF | . | TRBJ2-7 | TRBV28 | . | 13
TGCGCCAGCAGCGCATTTCCAAAGGACCACAATGAGCAGTTCTTC | CASSAFPKDHNEQFF | . | TRBJ2-1 | TRBV5-1 | . | 15
TGCAGTGTTGAAGAGAGAGGGTTTAATAGCGGGAGATTTGCAGATACGCAGTATTTT | CSVEERGFNSGRFADTQYF | . | TRBJ2-3 | TRBV20-1 | TRBD2 | 19
TGTGCCAGCAGCCCCCGCGGGTTCCAGTCCGAGCAGTACTTT | CASSPRGFQSEQYF | . | TRBJ2-4 | TRBV3-1 | . | 14
TGTGCCAGCAGCCTAAGACAGGGAGGGACACTGAACACTGAAGCTTTCTTT | CASSLRQGGTLNTEAFF | . | TRBJ1-1 | TRBV7-2 | TRBD1 | 17
TGCAGTGCTTCGCGGGAGAACTATGACTACACCTTC | CSASRENYDYTF | . | TRBJ1-2 | TRBV20-1 | . | 12
TGTGCCAGCAGCCAAGAGGATCTCCTCCAAGAGACCCAGTACTTC | CASSQEDLLQETQYF | . | TRBJ2-5 | TRBV3-1 | . | 15
TGTGCCAGCAGTGGTGGGCGGGAAACAGATACGCAGTATTTT | CASSGGRETDTQYF | few | TRBJ2-3 | TRBV6-2/TRBV6-3 | . | 14
TGTGCCAGCAGCGATAGATATCAGCCCCAGCATTTT | CASSDRYQPQHF | few | TRBJ1-5 | TRBV7-9 | . | 12
TGCAGTGCTAGGAGGCGCACCAGGGGTCCGCTCTATGGCTACACCTTC | CSARRRTRGPLYGYTF | . | TRBJ1-2 | TRBV20-1 | . | 16
TGCGCCAGCAGCCCAGGGACTAGCGGGAGCTACAATGAGCAGTTCTTC | CASSPGTSGSYNEQFF | few | TRBJ2-1 | TRBV4-1 | TRBD2 | 16
TGCAGCGTTGAAGATCTTTGGACTAGCGGGAGAAACTACAATGAGCAGTTCTTC | CSVEDLWTSGRNYNEQFF | few | TRBJ2-1 | TRBV29-1 | TRBD2 | 18
TGTGCCAGCAGGCTGGGGGCTATAAAGACCGGGGAGCTGTTTTTT | CASRLGAIKTGELFF | . | TRBJ2-2 | TRBV12-3/TRBV12-4 | . | 15
TGCAGCGTTTCCGGGAGGGTATTTGGTGGTAATGAGCAGTTCTTC | CSVSGRVFGGNEQFF | few | TRBJ2-1 | TRBV29-1 | TRBD2 | 15
TGTGCCAGCAGCCAGGGATGGACTGAAACCTACGAGCAGTACTTC | CASSQGWTETYEQYF | few | TRBJ2-7 | TRBV3-1 | . | 15
TGCAGTCTTTGGACAGGGCCCCATGAGCAGTTCTTC | CSLWTGPHEQFF | . | TRBJ2-1 | TRBV29-1 | TRBD1 | 12
TGTGCCAGCAGTGAATCCGGGAAAGATTCACCCCTCCACTTT | CASSESGKDSPLHF | . | TRBJ1-6 | TRBV25-1 | . | 14
TGTGCCAGCAGCCCCGAGCGACAGAACCATGGCTACACCTTC | CASSPERQNHGYTF | . | TRBJ1-2 | TRBV3-1 | . | 14
TGTGCCATCAATTCTGGGGCCAACGTCCTGACTTTC | CAINSGANVLTF | few | TRBJ2-6 | TRBV6-2/TRBV6-3 | . | 12
TGTGCCAGCATGGGGGGTTATGGCTACACCTTC | CASMGGYGYTF | few | TRBJ1-2 | TRBV2 | . | 11
TGCAGTGCTAGAGAGGGACAGGACTCCTACAATGAGCAGTTCTTC | CSAREGQDSYNEQFF | . | TRBJ2-1 | TRBV20-1 | TRBD1 | 15
TGTGCCAGCAGTCTGAGTATGCAGAATACGCAGTATTTT | CASSLSMQNTQYF | few | TRBJ2-3 | TRBV12-3/TRBV12-4 | . | 13
TGTGCCAGCAAGTCCAGGGCAGGGGAGGAAGAAAAACTGTTTTTT | CASKSRAGEEEKLFF | . | TRBJ1-4 | TRBV25-1 | . | 15
TGTGCCAGCAGCTTAGGGGGGAGATCAGAGACCCAGTACTTC | CASSLGGRSETQYF | few | TRBJ2-5 | TRBV7-9 | . | 14
TGCGCCAGCAGCCCAGAGAAAAGCACAGATACGCAGTATTTT | CASSPEKSTDTQYF | few | TRBJ2-3 | TRBV5-1 | . | 14
TGTGCCAGCAGCTCCGGGGGGGGGCCATCGGTGGGCACAGATGCGCAGTATTTT | CASSSGGGPSVGTDAQYF | . | TRBJ2-3 | TRBV7-3 | TRBD2 | 18
TGTGCCAGCCGTGGCCCGGGTGAGCAGTACTTC | CASRGPGEQYF | . | TRBJ2-7 | TRBV25-1 | . | 11
TGTGCCAGCACTACGGACCCCAGTGTCCAAGCTTTCTTT | CASTTDPSVQAFF | . | TRBJ1-1 | TRBV2 | . | 13
TGTGCCAGCAGTCCACTAGCGGGGTCCTACGAGCAGTACTTC | CASSPLAGSYEQYF | many | TRBJ2-7 | TRBV12-3/TRBV12-4 | TRBD2 | 14
TGTGCCACCAGGGGGGAGACAACGCGGATTTATGGCTACACCTTC | CATRGETTRIYGYTF | . | TRBJ1-2 | TRBV15 | . | 15
TGCAGTGCTAGGGCGGGACAGTCGAACTCTGGGGCCAACGTCCTGACTTTC | CSARAGQSNSGANVLTF | few | TRBJ2-6 | TRBV20-1 | . | 17
TGCAGTGCCCCCTCAGGGGAATCTGGGGCCAACGTCCTGACTTTC | CSAPSGESGANVLTF | . | TRBJ2-6 | TRBV20-1 | . | 15
TGTGCCAGCAGTTCGGCGGTCACCAAAGAGACCCAGTACTTC | CASSSAVTKETQYF | few | TRBJ2-5 | TRBV28 | . | 14
TGTGCCAGCAGCCCTCAATTGACAGGAACTAATGAAAAACTGTTTTTT | CASSPQLTGTNEKLFF | . | TRBJ1-4 | TRBV4-2 | . | 16
TGTGCCAGCAATTCCGGACAGTCCTACGAGCAGTACTTC | CASNSGQSYEQYF | . | TRBJ2-7 | TRBV11-2 | . | 13
TGTGCCAGCAGTAGAGGGTCGGTCTACGAGCAGTACTTC | CASSRGSVYEQYF | . | TRBJ2-7 | TRBV27 | . | 13
TGTGCCAGCAGAGTACGGGGGGATCGGTATGAGCAGTTCTTC | CASRVRGDRYEQFF | . | TRBJ2-1 | TRBV6-2/TRBV6-3 | TRBD2 | 14
TGTGCCAGCTCACCGGGACTAGCGGGAGGAGAGACCCAGTACTTC | CASSPGLAGGETQYF | few | TRBJ2-5 | TRBV18 | TRBD2 | 15
TGTGCCACCAGTGCGTGGGCGGGGGGCTCTGGGGCCAACGTCCTGACTTTC | CATSAWAGGSGANVLTF | . | TRBJ2-6 | TRBV24-1 | TRBD2 | 17
TGTGCCAGCAGCATTCCCGGGACAGGGGGTGGAAGGAATTTCCCAGATACGCAGTATTTT | CASSIPGTGGGRNFPDTQYF | . | TRBJ2-3 | TRBV11-2 | TRBD1 | 20
TGCAGCGTTGAAAAGGGAACTCACGAGCAGTACTTC | CSVEKGTHEQYF | . | TRBJ2-7 | TRBV29-1 | . | 12
TGTGCCACCACGGGACTAGTCTTTGATACGCAGTATTTT | CATTGLVFDTQYF | . | TRBJ2-3 | TRBV6-6 | TRBD2 | 13
TGTGCTAGTGGTTTCAGGGAGGATGAGCAGTTCTTC | CASGFREDEQFF | . | TRBJ2-1 | TRBV12-5 | . | 12
TGTGCCAGCGTCATGCCTCCAGATACGCAGTATTTT | CASVMPPDTQYF | . | TRBJ2-3 | TRBV2 | . | 12